This TCR beta chain was identified during a study of cytomegalovirus exposure and HLA in healthy donors. Germline V gene sequence: CDR1 LNHDA, CDR2 SQIVND (reference sequence). This CDR3 contains 14 residues. Unmatched junction bases numbered 4, after V lost 4 bases and J lost 2 bases. The PCR employed 60 Vbeta primers together with 13 Jbeta primers. Here immunoSEQ multiplex PCR was the method, and the copy in TCRdb shows in-frame clones only, minus some. The table has about 120,000 clones, around 60% seen once. Nominal health characterized the donors when sampled, though unrecorded immune exposures were likely.

Sequenced: PBMCs. The genes are TRBV19 and TRBJ2-5; 7 bases line up with TRBD1. This receptor was obtained from a woman aged 40 to 50 in good health and CMV-seropositive. CDR3 DNA sequence: TGTGCCAGTAGTACCTTGGGACAGCAAGAGACCCAGTACTTC. This sequence encodes CASSTLGQQETQYF.